The sequence of this T cell receptor beta chain was determined in a study of CD8 T cells in Susac syndrome. Study-level information: Among the Susac syndrome patients sequenced, roughly six had active disease and fewer than 10 were in remission. Blood was drawn from Susac syndrome patients while they were therapy-naive, on corticosteroids, or on intravenous immunoglobulin alone.

Peripheral blood CD8+ and CD4+ T cells were profiled by TCR beta sequencing. Reverse transcription of about 0.45 to 1 ug RNA was performed with random hexamers. By means of immunoSEQ multiplex PCR, TCR beta CDR3 spanning 54 Vbeta and 13 Jbeta underwent amplification. One entry per CDR3 protein results from TCRdb running MiXCR on the immunoSEQ multiplex PCR reads. This sample has some 200,000 distinct CDR3 sequences; 91% occur once, and the top ten carry approximately 0.086%. The receptor was isolated from a human donor with Susac syndrome. The sample taken for sequencing was CD4+ T cells from PBMCs.

The CDR3 DNA reads as TGTGCCAGCTGTAGCGGGACCAATAGATTAAACAATGAGCAGTTCTTC. Amino acids: CASCSGTNRLNNEQFF. The V and J genes are TRBV12-3 or TRBV12-4 and TRBJ2-1; 8 bases are shared with TRBD2. The CDR3 runs 16 residues. V lost 8 bases, J lost 5 bases, and 14 bases stayed unmatched.